This T cell receptor (beta chain) derives from a study of blood T cells in healthy people across ages. Broader study findings: Conclusively comparing naive with antigen-experienced cells was impossible with unsorted PBMCs. Estimates based on one million T cells were treated as lower bounds.

Using a J-beta primer mix together with a sample-barcoded 5' primer, a second PCR was run for about 7 to 12 cycles. One entry per CDR3 protein results from TCRdb running MiXCR on the 5' RACE reads. The table has around 780,000 distinct CDR3 sequences, 20% to 30% seen once. As to this clonotype: Its antigen is not identified.

Germline V lookup: CDR1 SGDLS, CDR2 YYNGEE. With V trimmed by 2 bases and J by 10 bases, 8 bases remained unmatched. The CDR3 consists of 14 residues. These data are also associated with another study on T cells of mothers and their children.

The sequenced material came from blood. The chain combines TRBV9 with TRBJ2-1, with 8 bases aligning to TRBD2. The source of this sequence is a boy younger than 18 in good health. The CDR3 DNA is TGTGCCAGCAGCGTCTGGGAAGCGGGGGCCGAGCAGTTCTTC. Translating it yields CASSVWEAGAEQFF.